Each of the 27 T cell receptor beta chains below was sequenced from the same sample in a study of blood T cell repertoires in COVID-19. Data came from immunoSEQ multiplex PCR; TCRdb stores just in-frame clones and leaves some out. The sample contains just under 350,000 clones, under 95% of which appear only once. The sequencing sample was made of peripheral blood. All receptors come from a woman in her late teens or twenties who had recovered from COVID-19.

This clone was observed a single time. This sequence joins TRBV7-9 and TRBJ2-2, with D possibly being TRBD1 (5 bases). CDR3 length: 14 residues. Germline V gene sequence: CDR1 SEHNR, CDR2 FQNEAQ (reference sequence). Trimming left V 2 bases short and J 5 bases short, with 9 bases between. The CDR3 region has the DNA TGTGCCAGCAGCTTACAAGGGGTTACCGGGGAGCTGTTTTTT. Its protein product is CASSLQGVTGELFF.

Comments on this clone: This CDR3 is also generated by other DNA sequences in the sample. This chain connects TRBV19 to TRBJ2-1; 11 bases fit TRBD2. V lost 3 bases, J lost 7 bases, and 5 bases stayed unmatched. Looked up from germline, CDR1 is LNHDA and CDR2 is SQIVND (reference sequence). The CDR3 loop spans 15 amino acids. DNA of the CDR3: TGTGCCAGTAGTATCGGAACTAGCGGGAGAAATGAGCAGTTCTTC. It is translated as CASSIGTSGRNEQFF.

This clone has more than one count but fewer than ten. CDR3 in amino acids: CASSPRTGVDEQFF. Here the CDR3 DNA reads TGTGCCAGCAGTCCCCGGACAGGGGTAGATGAGCAGTTCTTC. This chain connects TRBV6-5 to TRBJ2-1, with 9 bases aligning to TRBD1. CDR1 and CDR2 (germline): MNHEY, SVGAGI. V shed 5 bases, J shed 8 bases, and the junction held 7 bases outside the gene matches. CDR3 length: 14 amino acids.

This chain uses TRBV5-1 with TRBJ1-5; D not certain. The germline CDR1 and CDR2 sequences are SGHRS and YFSETQ. Trimming removed 1 base from V and 3 bases from J, with 11 bases in between. The CDR3 totals 15 residues. The CDR3 is CASSLSGQLNQPQHF. In DNA, the CDR3 is TGCGCCAGCAGCTTGAGCGGCCAGCTCAATCAGCCCCAGCATTTT.

The gene calls are TRBV29-1 and TRBJ1-1; TRBD1 matches at 10 bases. The V segment lost 7 bases and the J segment 7 bases; nucleotides outside the gene matches: 6. The length of the CDR3 is 12 residues. Germline CDR1 is SQVTM and CDR2 is ANQGSEA. As DNA, the CDR3 is TGCAGCGGGCGACAGGGGGCTGGTGAAGCTTTCTTT. Translated, it gives CSGRQGAGEAFF.

The chain links TRBV30 to TRBJ1-2, with 8 positions matching TRBD1. CDR1 and CDR2 from the germline V gene are GTSNPN and SVGIG (reference sequence). The junction had 6 bases not matched to a gene; V was cut back by 7 bases and J by 5 bases. The CDR3 covers 12 residues. The DNA of the CDR3 is TGTGCCTTCTCCGGACAGGGATATGGCTACACCTTC. Translating it yields CAFSGQGYGYTF. Combining the CDR3 with reference TRBV30 and TRBJ1-2 gives the whole variable domain SQTIHQWPATLVQPVGSPLSLECTVEGTSNPNLYWYRQAAGRGLQLLFYSVGIGQISSEVPQNLSASRPQDRQFILSSKKLLLSDSGFYLCAFSGQGYGYTFGSGTRLTVV.

Written as DNA, the CDR3 is TGTGCCAGCTCACCCGGACTAGCGGAAGACACCGGGGAGCTGTTTTTT. As protein: CASSPGLAEDTGELFF. The J gene is TRBJ2-2, the V gene TRBV18, with 10 bases identical to TRBD2. The CDR3 contains 16 residues. Trimming at V came to 3 bases and at J to 3 bases, leaving 4 bases not matched to a gene. CDR1 and CDR2 from the germline V gene are KGHSH and LQKENI.

The rearrangement uses TRBV6-5 and TRBJ1-2; 9 bases are a match to TRBD1. This CDR3 has 15 residues. With V trimmed by 6 bases and J by 4 bases, 9 bases remained unmatched. The germline CDR1 and CDR2 sequences are MNHEY and SVGAGI. Written as DNA, the CDR3 is TGTGCCAGCAGCCTGGGACAGGGTGTCGGCTATGGCTACACCTTC. Amino acids: CASSLGQGVGYGYTF.

The DNA for the CDR3 is TGTGCCAGCAGCTTAGCTCGGGAGGGAAAGGCCAATGAGCAGTTCTTC. This encodes CASSLAREGKANEQFF. The J gene is TRBJ2-1, the V gene TRBV7-8; 8 nucleotides align to TRBD2. The germline gives CDR1 SGHVS, CDR2 FQNEAQ. CDR3 length equals 16 residues. The junction had 7 bases not matched to a gene; V was cut back by 0 bases and J by 6 bases.

This clone is a singleton in its sample. The chain carries TRBV11-2 and TRBJ1-5; possibly TRBD1 for D (5 bases). V was pared by 4 bases and J by 3 bases, with 10 bases between. The CDR3 is made up of 14 amino acids. CDR1 is SGHAT and CDR2 is FQNNGV in the germline V gene. The CDR3 loop reads CASSYGHPNQPQHF. The CDR3 bases are TGTGCCAGCAGCTACGGACACCCCAATCAGCCCCAGCATTTT.

This rearrangement joins TRBV5-4 to TRBJ1-1, with a possible D match to TRBD1 (6 bases). The CDR3 runs to 15 residues. V shed 1 base and J shed 0 bases, with 10 bases lying between them. Germline V gives CDR1 SGHNT, CDR2 YYREEE (reference sequence). The CDR3 region is CASSLPRDMNTEAFF. CDR3 sequence (DNA): TGTGCCAGCAGCTTGCCCAGGGACATGAACACTGAAGCTTTCTTT.

This chain connects TRBV19 to TRBJ2-2; D not certain. CDR1 is LNHDA, CDR2 SQIVND, per germline (reference sequence). This CDR3 has 13 residues. Between the trimmed V and J ends, which lost 5 bases and 3 bases, there was a span of 7 bases. CDR3 sequence: CASSFTYTGELFF. CDR3 in DNA: TGTGCCAGTAGTTTTACATACACCGGGGAGCTGTTTTTT. The whole variable domain, filled in from reference TRBV19 and TRBJ2-2, reads DGGITQSPKYLFRKEGQNVTLSCEQNLNHDAMYWYRQDPGQGLRLIYYSQIVNDFQKGDIAEGYSVSREKKESFPLTVTSAQKNPTAFYLCASSFTYTGELFFGEGSRLTVL.

This chain joins TRBV5-6 and TRBJ1-5, with D maybe TRBD1 (6 bases). CDR3 length equals 15 residues. Germline CDR1 SGHDT, CDR2 YYEEEE. Trimming took 4 bases from V and 3 from J, leaving 14 bases between them. The CDR3 sequence is CASSDRQVLNQPQHF. The CDR3 nucleotides are TGTGCCAGCAGCGATAGACAGGTTCTCAATCAGCCCCAGCATTTT.

V and J are TRBV24-1 and TRBJ2-2, with a tentative D call TRBD2 (6 bases). V was shortened by 7 bases and J by 0 bases, with 8 bases between the two germline ends. CDR1 and CDR2 from the germline V gene are KGHDR and SFDVKD. The CDR3 extends over 14 amino acids. In DNA, the CDR3 is TGTGCCACCAGAGCGGGCCCGAACACCGGGGAGCTGTTTTTT. Protein: CATRAGPNTGELFF.

The chain recombines TRBV4-3 with TRBJ1-6, with D possibly TRBD1 on 5 matching bases. CDR3 length: 15 residues. V was cut by 3 bases and J by 9 bases, with 15 bases left in between. Germline CDR1 and CDR2: LGHNA and YSLEER. The DNA of the CDR3 is TGCGCCAGCAGCCAGAATCTGGTCAGGGTTTCACCCCTCCACTTT. This sequence encodes CASSQNLVRVSPLHF.

The rearrangement joins TRBV6-7 to TRBJ1-6, with TRBD1 matching over 9 bases. TRBV6-7 counts as an open reading frame of uncertain function. CDR3 size: 13 residues. J gave up 8 bases and V 8 bases, and 4 bases lay outside the gene matches. The CDR3 sequence is CASPGQGYSPLHF. The CDR3 bases are TGTGCCAGCCCGGGACAGGGATATTCACCCCTCCACTTT.

The chain carries TRBV7-2 and TRBJ1-2; D gene uncertain. Germline V CDR1 and CDR2: SGHTA, FQGNSA. The CDR3 spans 12 residues. V was pared by 2 bases and J by 7 bases, with 8 bases between. CDR3: CASSLTQLGYTF. CDR3 sequence (DNA): TGTGCCAGCAGCTTAACCCAACTTGGCTACACCTTC.

The chain is built from TRBV6-5 and TRBJ2-5; 8 bases match TRBD1. Germline trimming cut 7 bases from V and 5 bases from J; bases unmatched to any gene: 9. The CDR3 length is 14 residues. The germline V gene encodes CDR1 MNHEY and CDR2 SVGAGI. The CDR3 loop is CASTWTGFDETQYF. CDR3 coding DNA: TGTGCCAGCACCTGGACAGGGTTTGACGAGACCCAGTACTTC.

The CDR3 DNA reads TGTGCCAGCACTAACACCTTTTTAGGACAGACAAAATTGAACACTGAAGCTTTCTTT. Protein product: CASTNTFLGQTKLNTEAFF. The chain links TRBV6-4 to TRBJ1-1; TRBD1 is a possible D gene (6 bases). The V end lost 7 bases, the J end lost 0 bases, and 27 bases lay between the germline ends. Germline V lookup: CDR1 MRHNA, CDR2 SNTAGT. The CDR3 runs to 19 residues.

V gene TRBV6-5 combines with J gene TRBJ1-5; D uncertain. The germline CDR1 and CDR2 sequences are MNHEY and SVGAGI. The V and J ends lost 9 bases and 3 bases respectively, with 15 bases between them. The CDR3 extends over 14 amino acids. CDR3 sequence reads: CASSRSPDNQPQHF. The CDR3 bases are TGTGCCAGTTCACGTAGCCCAGACAATCAGCCCCAGCATTTT.

The genes are TRBV27 and TRBJ2-1, with D hard to call. Trimming cost V 0 bases and J 7 bases, with 7 bases left between them. Germline V CDR1 and CDR2: MNHEY, SMNVEV (reference sequence). The CDR3 is made up of 13 amino acids. CDR3 in amino acids: CASSLSVRNEQFF. CDR3 in DNA: TGTGCCAGCAGTTTATCTGTCAGGAATGAGCAGTTCTTC.

The chain uses TRBV6-5 and TRBJ2-5; maybe TRBD1 (5 bases). Germline lookup yields CDR1 MNHEY and CDR2 SVGAGI. Trimming stripped 5 bases from V and 0 bases from J, with 10 bases between. This CDR3 region has 14 residues. The CDR3 region is CASSPRVNQETQYF. The CDR3 DNA reads as TGTGCCAGCAGTCCCAGGGTCAACCAAGAGACCCAGTACTTC.

This clone was recorded a few times. V usage is TRBV2 and J usage is TRBJ2-1, with 8 bases lining up with TRBD2. Germline-derived CDR1 and CDR2 are SNHLY and FYNNEI. V shed 4 bases and J 8 bases; nucleotides not matched to a gene: 16. The CDR3 consists of 17 residues. The CDR3 loop is CASSAYGRAGFMYEQFF. The CDR3 DNA is TGTGCCAGCAGTGCGTACGGGAGGGCCGGATTTATGTATGAGCAGTTCTTC.

The chain has TRBV7-6 and TRBJ2-1, with TRBD2 identical over 9 bases. This CDR3 region has 15 residues. Germline V gene data show CDR1 as SGHVS and CDR2 as FNYEAQ. After removal of 2 bases from V and 4 bases from J, the junction contained 3 bases not matched to a gene. CDR3 in DNA: TGTGCCAGCAGCTTAACGACTAGCGGTTACAATGAGCAGTTCTTC. Its translation is CASSLTTSGYNEQFF.

This clone showed up just once. J is TRBJ1-1 and V is TRBV6-5; perhaps TRBD1 as D (5 bases). The CDR3 sequence is 13 residues long. CDR1 is MNHEY, CDR2 SVGAGI, per germline. Trimming cost V 7 bases and J 3 bases, with 12 bases left between them. The CDR3: CASTPGGYTEAFF. Here the CDR3 DNA reads TGTGCCAGCACTCCCGGGGGTTACACTGAAGCTTTCTTT.

The genes are TRBV6-6 and TRBJ2-3, with D possibly being TRBD1 (6 bases). In germline, CDR1 is MNHNY, CDR2 SVGAGI (reference sequence). The CDR3 length is 13 residues. Trimming took 7 bases from V and 1 from J, leaving 9 bases between them. The CDR3 DNA is TGTGCCAGCACGACAGGACGCACAGATACGCAGTATTTT. It translates to CASTTGRTDTQYF.

The genes are TRBV5-5 and TRBJ2-2; perhaps TRBD1 as D (6 bases). This CDR3 has 17 amino acids. V lost 3 bases and J lost 0, with 15 bases in between. CDR1 and CDR2 (germline): SGHKS, YYEKEE (reference sequence). CDR3 sequence: CASSWERQEANTGELFF. The CDR3 DNA reads TGTGCCAGCAGCTGGGAGAGACAGGAAGCGAACACCGGGGAGCTGTTTTTT.